This TCR beta chain was captured by sequencing in a study of cytomegalovirus exposure and HLA in healthy donors. The donors (healthy individuals) were bone marrow donors. Trimming left V 0 bases short and J 7 bases short, with 6 bases between. This CDR3 contains 13 residues. CDR1 is SGHVS, CDR2 FNYEAQ, per germline. Researchers ran the PCR with 60 Vbeta and 13 Jbeta primers. The table came from immunoSEQ multiplex PCR; TCRdb's copy has only in-frame clones and leaves some out. The sample contains about 150,000 clones, about 64% of which appear only once. For this clone: The antigen is undetermined.

Whole-study results and caveats: Investigators reported 164 TCR beta chains as tied to cytomegalovirus.

The receptor was derived from a woman aged 25-40 years in good health and CMV-seropositive. V and J are TRBV7-6 and TRBJ2-2; D is unclear. The sequenced material came from PBMCs. CDR3 DNA sequence: TGTGCCAGCAGCTTAGCGGGCTACGGGGAGCTGTTTTTT. It codes for CASSLAGYGELFF.